Presented here are 9 T cell receptor beta chains from one specimen sequenced in a study of shared clonotypes between healthy human individuals. Clones were read by immunoSEQ multiplex PCR, and TCRdb kept only the in-frame ones, dropping some. The sample holds roughly 2,300,000 clones, just under 95% seen once. Sequencing used naive CD4+ T cells from PBMCs. Subset meaning: CD45RA+ positively selected. The receptors derive from a young man in good health. Some clones in this sample may be carry-over from other donors' samples.

V usage is TRBV5-4 and J usage is TRBJ1-2; TRBD1 is a possible D gene (6 bases). Trimming removed 1 base at V and 2 bases at J, with 6 bases between. CDR1 and CDR2 (germline): SGHNT, YYREEE (reference sequence). This CDR3 has 13 residues. The DNA for the CDR3 is TGTGCCAGCAGCTTGCAGGGGAACTATGGCTACACCTTC. This translates into CASSLQGNYGYTF.

J is TRBJ2-5 and V is TRBV18; D is uncertain. With 1 base removed from V and 5 bases from J, the gap between germline ends came to 14 bases. CDR1 and CDR2 (germline): KGHSH, LQKENI. The CDR3 totals 15 residues. The CDR3: CASSPLVGNGETQYF. CDR3 nucleotides: TGTGCCAGCTCACCACTTGTAGGGAATGGGGAGACCCAGTACTTC.

The chain couples TRBV2 to TRBJ2-1, with TRBD2 matching 7 bases. J was trimmed by 10 bases and V by 8 bases; bases with no gene match: 5. This CDR3 comprises 11 residues. The germline V gene encodes CDR1 SNHLY and CDR2 FYNNEI. The CDR3 loop is CASSREGEQFF. CDR3 nucleotides: TGTGCCAGCTCCAGGGAGGGCGAGCAGTTCTTC.

The genes are TRBV29-1 and TRBJ2-7; the D call may be TRBD1 or TRBD2 (5 bases each). V was shortened by 2 bases and J by 1 base, with 15 bases between the two germline ends. CDR3 length: 15 amino acids. Germline V lookup: CDR1 SQVTM, CDR2 ANQGSEA. The CDR3 sequence: CSVESGASNSYEQYF. The DNA of the CDR3 is TGCAGCGTTGAATCCGGGGCTAGCAATTCCTACGAGCAGTACTTC.

This clone was picked up one time. The chain combines TRBV9 with TRBJ2-1; tentative D call: TRBD1 (6 bases). The V gene's germline CDR1 is SGDLS and CDR2 YYNGEE. This CDR3 is 15 amino acids long. Trimming cost V 4 bases and J 2 bases, with 13 bases left between them. The CDR3 nucleotides are TGTGCCAGCAGCCAGACAGGAGACACCTACAATGAGCAGTTCTTC. This gives the protein CASSQTGDTYNEQFF.

This clone was seen just once. The CDR3 loop reads CASSRAGGTTYEQYF. CDR3 nucleotides: TGTGCCAGCAGCCGTGCCGGGGGCACAACCTACGAGCAGTACTTC. The rearrangement links TRBV28 to TRBJ2-7; the D call may be TRBD1 or TRBD2 (6 bases each). The CDR3 is made up of 15 amino acids. Germline V CDR1 and CDR2: MDHEN, SYDVKM. V lost 6 bases and J lost 2, with 17 bases in between.

J is TRBJ2-7 and V is TRBV6-1, with a tentative D call TRBD1 (5 bases). CDR3 length equals 13 residues. V was pared by 8 bases and J by 2 bases, with 13 bases between. Germline-derived CDR1 and CDR2 are MNHNS and SASEGT. CDR3 protein: CASSLTETYEQYF. DNA of the CDR3: TGTGCCAGCTCTCTGACAGAGACCTACGAGCAGTACTTC.

This chain uses TRBV30 with TRBJ1-6, with D possibly TRBD1 on 6 matching bases. Germline CDR1 reads GTSNPN; CDR2 reads SVGIG (reference sequence). V was trimmed by 4 bases and J by 7 bases, leaving 20 bases between them. The CDR3 consists of 16 residues. For the CDR3, the DNA is TGTGCCTGGAATGATCCGTCAAGGGGGAGGAATTCACCCCTCCACTTT. Residues: CAWNDPSRGRNSPLHF.

This chain joins TRBV4-3 and TRBJ2-1; TRBD2 matches 10 bases. The CDR3 runs to 16 residues. Germline CDR1 LGHNA, CDR2 YSLEER. The V and J ends lost 2 bases and 4 bases, in that order; junction bases with no gene match: 5. CDR3 coding DNA: TGCGCCAGCAGCCAACGGACTAGCGGAATTTACAATGAGCAGTTCTTC. This translates into CASSQRTSGIYNEQFF.